This T cell receptor (beta chain) stems from a study of T cells in localized non-small cell lung cancer. Overall study findings and caveats: In adjacent lung, a median about 52 of the top 100 tumor clones were found.

This clone was counted once. Its antigen is unidentified. The V end lost 1 base, the J end lost 8 bases, and 12 bases lay between the germline ends. CDR3 length: 15 residues. Looked up from germline, CDR1 is SGHAT and CDR2 is FQDESV (reference sequence). Sequencing was performed with immunoSEQ multiplex PCR; in TCRdb, only in-frame clones are kept and a portion is missing. Of 45,000 to 60,000 clones listed, around 87% are singletons. The gene calls are TRBV11-1 and TRBJ1-6; TRBD1 is a possible D gene (5 bases). Source: PBMCs, taken before any cancer treatment. The origin of this receptor is a man aged 40 to 70 with stage II lung adenocarcinoma. The CDR3 nucleotides are TGTGCCAGCAGCTTAGACGCGACAGCTCATTCACCCCTCCACTTT. The encoded protein is CASSLDATAHSPLHF.